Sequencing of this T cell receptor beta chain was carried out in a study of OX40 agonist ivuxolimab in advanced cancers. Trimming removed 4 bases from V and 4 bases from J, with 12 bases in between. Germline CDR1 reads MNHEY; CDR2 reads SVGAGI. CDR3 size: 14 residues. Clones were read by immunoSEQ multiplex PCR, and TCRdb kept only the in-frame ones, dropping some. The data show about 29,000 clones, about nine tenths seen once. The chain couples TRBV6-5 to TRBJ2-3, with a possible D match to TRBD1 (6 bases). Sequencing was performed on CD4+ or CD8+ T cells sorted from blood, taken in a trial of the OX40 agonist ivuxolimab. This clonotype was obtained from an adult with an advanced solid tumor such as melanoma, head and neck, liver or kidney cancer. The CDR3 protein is CASSLWNRADTQYF. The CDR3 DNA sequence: TGTGCCAGCAGTTTATGGAACAGGGCAGATACGCAGTATTTT.